Listed below are T cell receptor beta chains from one sample, sequenced in a study of glioma-infiltrating T cells. One entry per CDR3 protein, called by TCRdb with MiXCR from the multiplex PCR reads. The data hold around 170,000 distinct CDR3 sequences, with roughly two fifths observed a single time. Material for sequencing was glioma tissue, nonneoplastic brain tissue, or PBMCs (not recorded which). The receptors come from a human donor with low-grade glioma or glioblastoma, undergoing nonglioma brain surgery, or in good health (not recorded which). Each CDR3 is given with its conserved first and last residue. Each record gives: D gene, clone size, V gene, CDR3 protein. The D gene is left open where the match is weak. Some rows have no size entry. The others give once, few or many, or a class for an expanded clone.

TRBD2 | few | TRBV29-1 | CSVSGGTSGRVDEQFF
TRBD1 | many | TRBV7-9 | CASSRNRGEPQHF
- | - | TRBV9 | CASSVEFRDSSKAFF
TRBD1 | many | TRBV6-1 | CASRRTGNPYEQYF
- | - | TRBV19 | CASSELGPGELFF
- | - | TRBV11-2 | CASSPPGHLSYEQYF
- | many | TRBV27 | CASSFGGTHEQYF
- | many | TRBV7-2 | CASSRMAGTEAFF
- | - | TRBV19 | CASSTGRNGAQYF
- | few | TRBV9 | CASSATGNTEAFF
TRBD2 | many | TRBV27 | CASSSGLAVDNEQFF
- | many | TRBV4-2 | CASSQVRVGELFF
TRBD2 | - | TRBV9 | CASSVGSAGVTDTQYF
- | few | TRBV7-2 | CASSLASMGQQYEAKNIQYF
TRBD2 | many | TRBV27 | CASSSLPRAGGDNEQFF
- | many | TRBV6-2/TRBV6-3 | CASSYSPEPYEQYF
- | many | TRBV5-4 | CASSAPLTDTQYF
- | - | TRBV5-1 | CASSVQSNEKFF
- | - | TRBV12-3/TRBV12-4 | CASSTSSLRRTDTKYF
- | - | TRBV15 | CASSPTGIEQFF
- | once | TRBV30 | CAWSEQGDTQYF
TRBD2 | - | TRBV30 | CAWSVRLARDTQYF
- | - | TRBV7-2 | CASSLFTGTYNEQFF
- | many | TRBV6-1 | CASSLLQQGFTDTQYF
- | - | TRBV12-3/TRBV12-4 | CASSSEFRGPTDTQYF
- | - | TRBV24-1 | CTTSLPWIGESPTNSGNTIYF
TRBD1 | few | TRBV5-1 | CASSLASGTGASNEQFF
- | many | TRBV20-1 | CSARRGVGQETQYF
- | - | TRBV19 | CASSIMDTGELFF
- | - | TRBV6-8 | CDVRSDTSGANVLTF
TRBD2 | many | TRBV28 | CASTSLAGGVNEQFF
TRBD2 | many | TRBV20-1 | CSVPGLAAHSSYEQYF
- | - | TRBV11-2 | CACSRTVNQPQHF
TRBD2 | many | TRBV7-2 | CASSPRRTSGQETQYF
- | - | TRBV20-1 | CSASAGAGQETQYF
- | many | TRBV18 | CASSPPGDLQPQHF
- | - | TRBV7-9 | CASSLARWPYEQYF
- | - | TRBV5-1 | CASRRGGSNEDEQYF
TRBD1 | many | TRBV24-1 | CATNGQGQPQHF
- | - | TRBV14 | CASTRGHYNNEQLF
- | few | TRBV5-4 | CASSLPSEGAEAFF
- | many | TRBV6-1 | CASSSSEASSTDTQYF
- | many | TRBV6-1 | CASSASETGELFF
TRBD2 | - | TRBV2 | CASSQESELAGLEQYF
- | - | TRBV28 | CASSFPGPNSPFHF
- | - | TRBV28 | CAREASQQNSPLHF
- | - | TRBV5-1 | CASSLGRSGSTSTDTQYF
TRBD2 | - | TRBV10-3 | CAISEPGTSERWLTGTDTQYF
- | many | TRBV28 | CASRPTVNTEAFF
- | - | TRBV20-1 | CSAHSGTGLHNEQFF
- | many | TRBV15 | CATSSQNTHQETQYF
- | many | TRBV7-8 | CASSSDTFSNQPQHF
- | - | TRBV28 | CASIPADTESQPQHF
- | - | TRBV2 | CASSENFSDSPIHF
- | many | TRBV20-1 | CSARPSGEAEQFF
- | many | TRBV20-1 | CSATPEGGWDQPQHF